What follows describes a single T cell receptor beta chain. Generated by immunoSEQ multiplex PCR, the TCRdb table keeps only in-frame clones and is missing some. The sample includes 150,000 to 200,000 clones, just over 90% of them seen just once. The data are from a study of T cell responses to AZD1222 COVID-19 vaccine. Trimming took 10 bases from V and 5 from J; bases not matched to a gene: 10. Per the germline V gene, CDR1 is MNHEY and CDR2 is SVGAGI. The CDR3 is made up of 13 amino acids. The chain couples TRBV6-5 to TRBJ2-5, with TRBD1 identical over 7 bases. Source: peripheral blood, taken 28 days after the second AZD1222 dose. The TCR originated in an adult who received the AZD1222 COVID-19 vaccine. As DNA, the CDR3 is TGTGCCACCCTCGGGACAGTCAGTGAGACCCAGTACTTC. It yields the protein CATLGTVSETQYF.